Presented here are 13 T cell receptor beta chains from one specimen sequenced in a study of response to subunit inactivated influenza vaccine. TCRdb passed the RT-PCR reads through MiXCR, listing each CDR3 protein once. The data show approximately 730,000 distinct CDR3 sequences, approximately 15% seen once. This specimen was PBMCs from blood, taken 14 to 15 days before vaccination. The receptors were sampled from a man aged 50 to 59 who received an inactivated influenza vaccine.

A few counts support this clonotype. The chain uses TRBV15 and TRBJ2-5, with 11 nucleotides matching TRBD2. V lost 1 base, J lost 2 bases, and 0 bases stayed unmatched. CDR1 and CDR2 (germline): LNHNV, YYDKDF (reference sequence). This CDR3 contains 15 residues. The CDR3 reads CATSRGLAGQETQYF. For the CDR3, the DNA is TGTGCCACCAGCAGAGGACTAGCGGGACAAGAGACCCAGTACTTC.

This clonotype has at least ten counts. The rearrangement joins TRBV4-1 to TRBJ2-7; no definite D call. The CDR3 spans 13 residues. V was clipped by 3 bases and J by 5 bases, with 11 bases between them. The germline V gene encodes CDR1 MGHRA and CDR2 YSYEKL. CDR3 DNA: TGCGCCAGCAGCCATCCGAGAGCAAACGAGCAGTACTTC. Translation: CASSHPRANEQYF.

The chain recombines TRBV6-1 with TRBJ2-3; TRBD2 matches 7 bases. The germline CDR1 and CDR2 sequences are MNHNS and SASEGT. Trimming took 9 bases from V and 3 from J; bases not matched to a gene: 24. The CDR3 contains 19 residues. The CDR3: CARAPSGLAANRGTDTQYF. The CDR3 DNA reads TGTGCCAGAGCCCCCTCTGGGCTAGCGGCCAACAGAGGGACAGATACGCAGTATTTT.

The sample holds many counts of this clonotype. J is TRBJ2-7 and V is TRBV29-1; D gene uncertain. Between the trimmed V and J ends, which lost 4 bases and 3 bases, there was a span of 7 bases. The CDR3 is 11 amino acids. The V gene's germline CDR1 is SQVTM and CDR2 ANQGSEA. The CDR3 DNA is TGCAGCGTTGGAGAGGTCTACGAGCAGTACTTC. Residues: CSVGEVYEQYF.

The CDR3 DNA follows: TGCGCCAGCAGCCCGATGGCTTTGAACGAGCAGTACTTC. This translates into CASSPMALNEQYF. The chain has TRBV5-1 and TRBJ2-7; D is uncertain. The germline CDR1 and CDR2 sequences are SGHRS and YFSETQ. The V and J ends lost 4 bases and 5 bases respectively, with 13 bases between them. The CDR3 is made up of 13 amino acids.

In this sample, this clonotype turned up a few times. V usage is TRBV2 and J usage is TRBJ2-3; maybe TRBD1 (5 bases). The CDR3 contains 13 residues. The V gene lost 4 bases and the J gene lost 5 bases, with 10 bases spanning the gap. Germline loops: CDR1 SNHLY, CDR2 FYNNEI. The DNA of the CDR3 is TGTGCCAGCAGTGGTGAAGGGGTAGATACGCAGTATTTT. This encodes CASSGEGVDTQYF.

This clonotype was picked up a small number of times. V gene TRBV20-1 combines with J gene TRBJ2-3; D gene ambiguous. The V and J ends lost 5 bases and 6 bases respectively, with 9 bases between them. Per germline, CDR1 DFQATT and CDR2 SNEGSKA (reference sequence). This CDR3 contains 11 residues. The CDR3 nucleotides are TGCAGTGCTTTGCCTAGGGATACGCAGTATTTT. Its protein is CSALPRDTQYF.

This clonotype was observed a handful of times. This rearrangement joins TRBV15 to TRBJ1-2, with 7 bases identical to TRBD1. Germline values: CDR1 LNHNV, CDR2 YYDKDF (reference sequence). Losses at the gene ends were 3 bases for V and 1 base for J; bases not matched to a gene: 8. CDR3 length: 16 amino acids. The CDR3: CATSSERDSFNYGYTF. CDR3 in DNA: TGTGCCACCAGCAGCGAACGGGACAGCTTTAACTATGGCTACACCTTC.

The chain has TRBV12-3 or TRBV12-4 and TRBJ2-5; 9 bases agree with TRBD1. This CDR3 has 15 amino acids. J lost 1 base, V lost 6 bases, and 6 bases had no gene match. The CDR3 DNA reads as TGTGCCAGCAGAATCCGGGACAGGGCCCAAGAGACCCAGTACTTC. Protein sequence: CASRIRDRAQETQYF.

This clonotype showed up just a few times. The chain recombines TRBV9 with TRBJ2-3; no clear D. Germline V lookup: CDR1 SGDLS, CDR2 YYNGEE. Trimming removed 0 bases at V and 4 bases at J, with 9 bases between. CDR3 size: 14 residues. The CDR3 sequence: CASSVEGWPDTQYF. CDR3 in DNA: TGTGCCAGCAGCGTAGAAGGATGGCCAGATACGCAGTATTTT.

The chain uses TRBV6-5 and TRBJ2-2; TRBD1 or TRBD2 may be the D gene (5 bases each). Germline V gene sequence: CDR1 MNHEY, CDR2 SVGAGI. This CDR3 spans 14 amino acids. Trimming removed 6 bases from V and 3 bases from J, with 11 bases in between. CDR3 in DNA: TGTGCCAGCAGGCAGGGAGTGTACACCGGGGAGCTGTTTTTT. Translated, it gives CASRQGVYTGELFF.

The V and J genes are TRBV5-1 and TRBJ2-7, with 11 bases that match TRBD1. This CDR3 is built from 14 residues. Germline V gives CDR1 SGHRS, CDR2 YFSETQ. Losses at the gene ends were 2 bases for V and 7 bases for J; bases not matched to a gene: 5. The CDR3 here is CASSFGQGAGEQYF. The CDR3 nucleotides are TGCGCCAGCAGCTTCGGACAGGGGGCGGGGGAGCAGTACTTC.

This clonotype has a handful of counts. This sequence joins TRBV12-3 or TRBV12-4 and TRBJ2-3, with no clear D. Trimming pared 5 bases from V and 6 bases from J, leaving 9 bases between. There are 12 residues in the CDR3. Here the CDR3 reads CASSAFGDTQYF. The CDR3, as DNA: TGTGCCAGCAGTGCCTTCGGGGATACGCAGTATTTT.